This TCR beta chain was retrieved from a study of blood T cell repertoires in COVID-19. Looking at the study overall: The United States, Italy and Spain were the sources of the acute and convalescent COVID-19 samples. PBMCs, B-cell-depleted T cells, or T cells were the source of the cDNA or gDNA that made up the material.

V gave up 1 base and J gave up 6 bases, with 16 bases separating them. In germline, CDR1 is SEHNR, CDR2 FQNEAQ (reference sequence). This CDR3 comprises 15 residues. Original processing methods: Reference gene primer amplification yielded estimated nucleated cell counts. Assay: immunoSEQ multiplex PCR; the TCRdb copy retains only in-frame clones and omits some. V and J calls plus clone size are reproduced from that table; the DNA served to infer D and trimming. The data contain over 50,000 clones, 85% of them singletons. This sequence was found in a human donor in a cohort sampled during active COVID-19. The chain has TRBV7-9 and TRBJ2-7; perhaps TRBD2 as D (6 bases). The specimen was peripheral blood. The CDR3 region has the DNA TGTGCCAGCAGCTTAGGCTTACCGGGACTTGGCGAGCAGTACTTC. This codes for CASSLGLPGLGEQYF. The entire variable domain, with the rest obtained from reference TRBV7-9 and TRBJ2-7, is as follows: DTGVSQNPRHKITKRGQNVTFRCDPISEHNRLYWYRQTLGQGPEFLTYFQNEAQLEKSRLLSDRFSAERPKGSFSTLEIQRTEQGDSAMYLCASSLGLPGLGEQYFGPGTRLTVT.